Below, 9 T cell receptor beta chains from the same sample are listed, as sequenced in a study of blood T cell repertoires in COVID-19. The method was immunoSEQ multiplex PCR; TCRdb's version includes in-frame clones alone and lacks a portion of them. The sample holds 60,000 or so clones, 87% seen once. Sequencing used peripheral blood. All receptors derive from a human donor with acute or convalescent COVID-19. The donor label of this sample is uncertain.

The chain employs TRBV19 and TRBJ1-6; D is undetermined. Deletions cut 3 bases from V and 7 bases from J, with 7 bases between. In germline, CDR1 is LNHDA, CDR2 SQIVND (reference sequence). The CDR3 covers 13 residues. The CDR3 region has the DNA TGTGCCAGTAGTATTCGGTGGAATTCACCCCTCCACTTT. This translates into CASSIRWNSPLHF.

The chain is built from TRBV28 and TRBJ2-3; tentative D call: TRBD1 (6 bases). V was trimmed by 2 bases and J by 6 bases, leaving 18 bases between them. The CDR3 length is 16 residues. Germline V gene data show CDR1 as MDHEN and CDR2 as SYDVKM. The CDR3 spells CASSLMSGQVGDTQYF. The CDR3 DNA follows: TGTGCCAGCAGTTTAATGTCGGGACAAGTTGGCGATACGCAGTATTTT.

The genes are TRBV6-2 or TRBV6-3 and TRBJ1-2, with D unclear. The CDR3 runs 15 residues. The V gene lost 1 base and the J gene lost 2 bases, with 11 bases spanning the gap. Germline V gives CDR1 MNHEY, CDR2 SVGEGT. Here the CDR3 DNA reads TGTGCCAGCAGTTACTTTACTACTCTGAACTATGGCTACACCTTC. Translating it yields CASSYFTTLNYGYTF.

This chain links TRBV11-2 with TRBJ2-5; 7 bases align to TRBD2. Germline trimming cut 5 bases from V and 5 bases from J; bases unmatched to any gene: 14. Germline V lookup: CDR1 SGHAT, CDR2 FQNNGV. This CDR3 has 16 residues. The DNA for the CDR3 is TGTGCCAGCAGCACTAACCGAGGGAGGGCCAGGGAGACCCAGTACTTC. It yields the protein CASSTNRGRARETQYF. Complete variable domain (other parts from reference TRBV11-2 and TRBJ2-5): EAGVAQSPRYKIIEKRQSVAFWCNPISGHATLYWYQQILGQGPKLLIQFQNNGVVDDSQLPKDRFSAERLKGVDSTLKIQPAKLEDSAVYLCASSTNRGRARETQYFGPGTRLLVL.

This chain joins TRBV7-9 and TRBJ1-2; 7 nucleotides match TRBD1. Germline-derived CDR1 and CDR2 are SEHNR and FQNEAQ (reference sequence). With 1 base clipped from V and 6 bases from J, the junction kept 5 bases outside the gene matches. The CDR3 loop spans 14 amino acids. The CDR3 coding sequence is TGTGCCAGCAGCTTAGTGCGACAGGGACATGGCTACACCTTC. Its protein product is CASSLVRQGHGYTF.

The V call is TRBV5-1, the J call TRBJ1-6, with 9 bases lining up with TRBD1. The CDR3 is 17 amino acids. Germline CDR1 and CDR2: SGHRS and YFSETQ. The trim removed 4 bases at V and 2 bases at J, leaving 7 bases unmatched. The CDR3 spells CASSARDRATYNSPLHF. The CDR3 DNA reads as TGCGCCAGCAGCGCCCGGGACAGGGCGACCTATAATTCACCCCTCCACTTT.

This chain connects TRBV7-3 to TRBJ2-5; the match to TRBD2 covers 12 bases. The length of the CDR3 is 15 residues. With V trimmed by 5 bases and J by 4 bases, 5 bases remained unmatched. CDR1 and CDR2 from the germline V gene are SGHTA and FQGTGA. CDR3 sequence reads: CASSKGLAGGETQYF. DNA for the CDR3: TGTGCCAGCAGCAAGGGACTAGCGGGCGGAGAGACCCAGTACTTC.

The rearrangement links TRBV7-8 to TRBJ2-1, with D maybe TRBD2 (7 bases). This CDR3 spans 15 amino acids. The germline CDR1 and CDR2 sequences are SGHVS and FQNEAQ. V was trimmed by 5 bases and J by 6 bases, leaving 17 bases between them. CDR3 sequence: CASSRGRGGGNEQFF. DNA of the CDR3: TGTGCCAGCAGCCGGGGGAGGGGGGGCGGCAATGAGCAGTTCTTC.

The chain links TRBV7-2 to TRBJ1-2; D might be TRBD1 (5 bases). Germline V CDR1 and CDR2: SGHTA, FQGNSA. The germline V and J ends were trimmed by 2 bases and 4 bases, with 8 bases remaining between them. The length of the CDR3 is 13 residues. The CDR3 spells CASSLSGGYGYTF. CDR3 coding DNA: TGTGCCAGCAGCTTATCGGGGGGCTATGGCTACACCTTC.